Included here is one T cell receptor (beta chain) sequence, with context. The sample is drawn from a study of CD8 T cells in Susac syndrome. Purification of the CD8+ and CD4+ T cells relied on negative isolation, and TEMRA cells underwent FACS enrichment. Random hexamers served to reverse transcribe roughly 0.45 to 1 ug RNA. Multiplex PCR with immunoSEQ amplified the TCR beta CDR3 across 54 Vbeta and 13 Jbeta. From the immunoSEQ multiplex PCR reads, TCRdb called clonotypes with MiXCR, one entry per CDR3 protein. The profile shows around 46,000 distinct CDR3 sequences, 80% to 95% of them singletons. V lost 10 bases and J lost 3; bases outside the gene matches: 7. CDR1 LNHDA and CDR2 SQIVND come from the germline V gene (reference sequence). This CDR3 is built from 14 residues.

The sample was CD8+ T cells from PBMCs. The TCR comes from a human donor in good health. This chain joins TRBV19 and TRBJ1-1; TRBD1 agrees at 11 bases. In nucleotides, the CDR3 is TGTGCCACCCGGGACAGGGGGAAGGACACTGAAGCTTTCTTT. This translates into CATRDRGKDTEAFF.